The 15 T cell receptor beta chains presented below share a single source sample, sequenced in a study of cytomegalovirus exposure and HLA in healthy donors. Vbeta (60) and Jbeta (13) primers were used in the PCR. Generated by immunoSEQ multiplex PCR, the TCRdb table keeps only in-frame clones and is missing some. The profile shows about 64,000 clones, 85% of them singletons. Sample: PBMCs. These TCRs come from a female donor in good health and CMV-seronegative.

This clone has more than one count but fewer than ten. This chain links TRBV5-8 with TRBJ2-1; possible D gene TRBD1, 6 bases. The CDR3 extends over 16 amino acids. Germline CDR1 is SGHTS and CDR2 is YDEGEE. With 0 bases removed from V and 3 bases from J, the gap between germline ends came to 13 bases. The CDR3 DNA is TGTGCCAGCAGCTTGGGGGACAACCCGAGCTACAATGAGCAGTTCTTC. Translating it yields CASSLGDNPSYNEQFF.

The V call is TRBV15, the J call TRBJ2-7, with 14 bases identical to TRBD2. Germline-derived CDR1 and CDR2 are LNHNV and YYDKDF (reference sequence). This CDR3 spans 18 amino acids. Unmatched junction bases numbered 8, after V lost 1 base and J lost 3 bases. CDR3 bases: TGTGCCACCAGCAGAGCTGGGACTAGCGGGGGATACCTCTACGAGCAGTACTTC. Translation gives CATSRAGTSGGYLYEQYF.

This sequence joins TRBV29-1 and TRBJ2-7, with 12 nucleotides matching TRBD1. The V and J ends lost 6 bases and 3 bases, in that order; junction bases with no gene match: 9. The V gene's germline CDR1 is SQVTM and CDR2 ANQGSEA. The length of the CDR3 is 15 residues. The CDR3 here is CSVTTGTGGGYEQYF. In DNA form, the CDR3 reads TGCAGCGTCACAACCGGGACAGGGGGCGGCTACGAGCAGTACTTC.

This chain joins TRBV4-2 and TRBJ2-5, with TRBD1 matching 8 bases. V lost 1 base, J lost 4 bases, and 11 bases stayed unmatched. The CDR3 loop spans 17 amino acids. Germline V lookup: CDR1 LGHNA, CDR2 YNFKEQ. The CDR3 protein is CASSQGSGQGGLETQYF. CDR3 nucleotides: TGTGCCAGCAGCCAAGGATCAGGACAGGGCGGGCTAGAGACCCAGTACTTC.

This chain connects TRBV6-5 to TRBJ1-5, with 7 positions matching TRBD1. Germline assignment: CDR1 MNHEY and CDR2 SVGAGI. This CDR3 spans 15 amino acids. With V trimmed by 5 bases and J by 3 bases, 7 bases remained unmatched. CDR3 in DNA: TGTGCCAGCAGTAAAGACAGGGCTTTCAATCAGCCCCAGCATTTT. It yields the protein CASSKDRAFNQPQHF.

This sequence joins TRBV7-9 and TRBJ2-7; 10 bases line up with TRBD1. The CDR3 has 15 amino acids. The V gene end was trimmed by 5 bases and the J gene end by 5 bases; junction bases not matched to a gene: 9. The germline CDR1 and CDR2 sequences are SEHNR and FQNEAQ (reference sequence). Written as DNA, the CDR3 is TGTGCCAGCAGCCTACGGACAGGGGGATTGAACGAGCAGTACTTC. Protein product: CASSLRTGGLNEQYF.

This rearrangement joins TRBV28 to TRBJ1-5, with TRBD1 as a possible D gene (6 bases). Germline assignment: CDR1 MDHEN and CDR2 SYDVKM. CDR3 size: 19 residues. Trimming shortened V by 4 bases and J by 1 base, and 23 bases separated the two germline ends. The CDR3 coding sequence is TGTGCCAGCAGTTCTCAGGGGCGCTTTTTAGGTCCCAGCAATCAGCCCCAGCATTTT. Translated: CASSSQGRFLGPSNQPQHF.

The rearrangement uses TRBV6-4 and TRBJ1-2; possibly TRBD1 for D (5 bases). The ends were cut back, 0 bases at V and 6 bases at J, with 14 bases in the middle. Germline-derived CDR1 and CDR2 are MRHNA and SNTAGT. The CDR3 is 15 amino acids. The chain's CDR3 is CASSDSPDTFHGYTF. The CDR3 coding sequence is TGTGCCAGCAGTGACTCGCCGGACACTTTCCATGGCTACACCTTC.

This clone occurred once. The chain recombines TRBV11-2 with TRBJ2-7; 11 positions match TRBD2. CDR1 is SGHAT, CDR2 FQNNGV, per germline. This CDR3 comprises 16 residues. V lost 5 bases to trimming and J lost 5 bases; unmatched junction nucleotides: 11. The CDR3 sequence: CASSASTSGATHEQYF. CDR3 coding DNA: TGTGCCAGCAGCGCGTCGACTAGCGGGGCGACACACGAGCAGTACTTC.

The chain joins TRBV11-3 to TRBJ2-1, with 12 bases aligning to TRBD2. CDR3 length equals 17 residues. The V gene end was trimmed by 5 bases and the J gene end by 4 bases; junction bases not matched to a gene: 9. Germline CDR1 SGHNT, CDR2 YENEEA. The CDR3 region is CASSPHPTSGRYNEQFF. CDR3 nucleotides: TGTGCCAGCAGCCCGCACCCCACTAGCGGGAGGTACAATGAGCAGTTCTTC.

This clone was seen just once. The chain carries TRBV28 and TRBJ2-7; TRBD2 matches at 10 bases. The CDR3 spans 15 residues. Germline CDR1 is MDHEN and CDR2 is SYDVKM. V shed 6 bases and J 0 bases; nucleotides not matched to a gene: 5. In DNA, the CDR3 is TGTGCCAGCAGCTTTAGCGGGAGGAGCTCCTACGAGCAGTACTTC. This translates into CASSFSGRSSYEQYF.

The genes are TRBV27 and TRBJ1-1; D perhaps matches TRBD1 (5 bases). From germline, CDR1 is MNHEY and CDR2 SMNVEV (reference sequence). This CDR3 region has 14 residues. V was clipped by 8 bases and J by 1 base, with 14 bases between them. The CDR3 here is CASLTFQGNTEAFF. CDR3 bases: TGTGCCAGCCTCACCTTTCAGGGGAACACTGAAGCTTTCTTT.

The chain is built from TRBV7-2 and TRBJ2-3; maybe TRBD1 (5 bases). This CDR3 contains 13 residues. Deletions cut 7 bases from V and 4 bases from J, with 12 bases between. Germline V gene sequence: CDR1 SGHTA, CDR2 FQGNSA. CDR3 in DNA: TGTGCCAGCACCTTCTCCAGGGCAGATACGCAGTATTTT. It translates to CASTFSRADTQYF.

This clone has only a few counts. The CDR3 DNA reads TGCGCCAGCGGGGCCAACGGGGCAGGGGGAGTTAATGAAAAACTGTTTTTT. Translation: CASGANGAGGVNEKLFF. The chain uses TRBV5-1 and TRBJ1-4, with TRBD1 identical over 7 bases. CDR1 and CDR2 (germline): SGHRS, YFSETQ. This CDR3 has 17 residues. Trimming removed 7 bases from V and 4 bases from J; junction bases left unmatched: 16.

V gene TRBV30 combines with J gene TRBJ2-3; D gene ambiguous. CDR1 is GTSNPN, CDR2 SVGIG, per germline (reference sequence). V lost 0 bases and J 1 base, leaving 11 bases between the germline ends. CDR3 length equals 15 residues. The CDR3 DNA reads TGTGCCTGGAGTGTTCCCGGGTGGGGCACAGATACGCAGTATTTT. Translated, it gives CAWSVPGWGTDTQYF.